This T cell receptor (beta chain) was sequenced in a study of OX40 agonist ivuxolimab in advanced cancers. Profiled with immunoSEQ multiplex PCR; TCRdb holds only in-frame clones, not every one. The table includes under 50,000 clones, about 80% detected once. This CDR3 is built from 14 residues. CDR1 is KGHSH and CDR2 is LQKENI in the germline V gene. Deletions cut 4 bases from V and 0 bases from J, with 8 bases between. The table lists this clone with a few counts. The chain employs TRBV18 and TRBJ2-3; no clear D. Source: CD4+ or CD8+ T cells sorted from blood, taken in a trial of the OX40 agonist ivuxolimab. This clonotype was obtained from an adult with an advanced solid tumor such as melanoma, head and neck, liver or kidney cancer. CDR3 region: CASSLTLSTDTQYF. The CDR3 DNA reads as TGTGCCAGCTCACTGACATTAAGCACAGATACGCAGTATTTT.